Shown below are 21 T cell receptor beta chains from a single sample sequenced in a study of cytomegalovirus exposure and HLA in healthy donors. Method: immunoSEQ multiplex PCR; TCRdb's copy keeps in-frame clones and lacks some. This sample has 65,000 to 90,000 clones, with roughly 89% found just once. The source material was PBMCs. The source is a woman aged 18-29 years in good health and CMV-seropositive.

CDR3: CASSPRTGENIQYF. The CDR3 DNA is TGTGCCAGCAGCCCGAGGACAGGAGAAAACATTCAGTACTTC. This rearrangement joins TRBV11-2 to TRBJ2-4; 7 nucleotides line up with TRBD1. Germline CDR1 SGHAT, CDR2 FQNNGV. The CDR3 consists of 14 residues. After removal of 5 bases from V and 5 bases from J, the junction contained 6 bases not matched to a gene.

The CDR3 sequence: CSVPGGLIADTQYF. CDR3 DNA: TGCAGCGTTCCCGGTGGGCTAATCGCAGATACGCAGTATTTT. The chain employs TRBV29-1 and TRBJ2-3; no clear D gene. The V and J ends lost 5 bases and 4 bases respectively, with 16 bases between them. This CDR3 has 14 amino acids. Germline loops: CDR1 SQVTM, CDR2 ANQGSEA.

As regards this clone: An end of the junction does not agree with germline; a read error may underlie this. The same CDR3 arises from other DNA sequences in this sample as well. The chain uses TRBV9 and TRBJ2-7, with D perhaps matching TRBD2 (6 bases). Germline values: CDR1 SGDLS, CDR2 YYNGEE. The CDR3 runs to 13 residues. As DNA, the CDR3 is TGCGCCAGCAGCAGCCGCGGGGCGGACGAGCAGTACTTC. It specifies CASSSRGADEQYF.

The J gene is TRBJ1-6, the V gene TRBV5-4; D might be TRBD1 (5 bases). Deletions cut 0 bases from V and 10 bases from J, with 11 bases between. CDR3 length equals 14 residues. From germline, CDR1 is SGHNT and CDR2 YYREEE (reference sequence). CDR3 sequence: CASSLGGVGSPLHF. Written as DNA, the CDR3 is TGTGCCAGCAGCTTGGGGGGCGTGGGGTCACCCCTCCACTTT.

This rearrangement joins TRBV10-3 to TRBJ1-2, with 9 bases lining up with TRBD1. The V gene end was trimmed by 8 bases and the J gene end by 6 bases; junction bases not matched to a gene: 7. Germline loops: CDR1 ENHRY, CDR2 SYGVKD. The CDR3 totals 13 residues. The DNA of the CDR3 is TGTGCCATCGGGAGAACAGGGGGCGATGGCTACACCTTC. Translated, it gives CAIGRTGGDGYTF.

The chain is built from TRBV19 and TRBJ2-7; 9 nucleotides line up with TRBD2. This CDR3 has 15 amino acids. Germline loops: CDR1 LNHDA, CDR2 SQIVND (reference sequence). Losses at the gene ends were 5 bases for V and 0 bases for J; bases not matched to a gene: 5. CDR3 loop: CASSYVAGASYEQYF. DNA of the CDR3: TGTGCCAGTAGTTACGTAGCGGGAGCCTCCTACGAGCAGTACTTC.

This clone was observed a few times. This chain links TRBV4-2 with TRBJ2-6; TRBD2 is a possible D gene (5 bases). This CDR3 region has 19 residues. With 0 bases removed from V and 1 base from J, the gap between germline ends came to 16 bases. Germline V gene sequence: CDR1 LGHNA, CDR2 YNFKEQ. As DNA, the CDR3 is TGTGCCAGCAGCCAAGATGTCGGGGTAAGGCCTTCTGGGGCCAACGTCCTGACTTTC. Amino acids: CASSQDVGVRPSGANVLTF.

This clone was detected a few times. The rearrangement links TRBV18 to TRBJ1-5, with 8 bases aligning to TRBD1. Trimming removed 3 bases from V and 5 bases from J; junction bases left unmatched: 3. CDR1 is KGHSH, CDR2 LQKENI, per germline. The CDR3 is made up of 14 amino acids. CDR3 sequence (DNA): TGTGCCAGCTCACCGGGACAGGCATATCAGCCCCAGCATTTT. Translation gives CASSPGQAYQPQHF.

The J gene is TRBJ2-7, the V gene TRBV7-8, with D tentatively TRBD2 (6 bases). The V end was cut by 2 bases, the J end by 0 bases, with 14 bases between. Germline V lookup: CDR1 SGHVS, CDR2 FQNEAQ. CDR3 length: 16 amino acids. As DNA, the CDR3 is TGTGCCAGCAGCTTAATGGGGCGGGGCTCCTCCTACGAGCAGTACTTC. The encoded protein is CASSLMGRGSSYEQYF.

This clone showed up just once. For the CDR3, the DNA is TGTGCCAGCAGCGTAGACGGTTGGTCCTACGAGCAGTACTTC. Amino acid sequence: CASSVDGWSYEQYF. The rearrangement joins TRBV9 to TRBJ2-7; D call uncertain. The V gene lost 0 bases and the J gene lost 1 base, with 8 bases spanning the gap. The CDR3 sequence is 14 residues long. Germline CDR1 SGDLS, CDR2 YYNGEE. The full variable domain, with the rest looked up from reference TRBV9 and TRBJ2-7, is DSGVTQTPKHLITATGQRVTLRCSPRSGDLSVYWYQQSLDQGLQFLIQYYNGEERAKGNILERFSAQQFPDLHSELNLSSLELGDSALYFCASSVDGWSYEQYFGPGTRLTVT.

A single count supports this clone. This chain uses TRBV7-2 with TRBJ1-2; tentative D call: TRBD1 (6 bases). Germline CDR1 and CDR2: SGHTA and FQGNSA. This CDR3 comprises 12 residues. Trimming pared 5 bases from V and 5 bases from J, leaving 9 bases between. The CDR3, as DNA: TGTGCCAGCAGCAACCAGGGGTATGGCTACACCTTC. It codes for CASSNQGYGYTF.

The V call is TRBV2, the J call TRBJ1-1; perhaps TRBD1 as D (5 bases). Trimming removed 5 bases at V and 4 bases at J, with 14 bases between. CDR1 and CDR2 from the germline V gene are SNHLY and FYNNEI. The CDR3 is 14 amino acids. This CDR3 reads CASSKGAGGTEAFF. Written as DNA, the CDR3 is TGTGCCAGCAGTAAAGGGGCGGGTGGCACTGAAGCTTTCTTT.

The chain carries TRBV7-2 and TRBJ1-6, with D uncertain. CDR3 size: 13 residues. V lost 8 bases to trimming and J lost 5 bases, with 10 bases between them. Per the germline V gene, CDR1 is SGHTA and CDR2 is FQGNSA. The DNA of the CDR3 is TGTGCCAGCCGCATCACTAATAATTCACCCCTCCACTTT. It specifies CASRITNNSPLHF.

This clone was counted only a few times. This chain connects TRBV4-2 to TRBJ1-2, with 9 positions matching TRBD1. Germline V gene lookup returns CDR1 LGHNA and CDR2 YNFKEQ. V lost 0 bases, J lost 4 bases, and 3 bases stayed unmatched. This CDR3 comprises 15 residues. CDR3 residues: CASSQEGTGTYGYTF. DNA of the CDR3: TGTGCCAGCAGCCAAGAGGGGACAGGGACCTATGGCTACACCTTC.

CDR3 coding DNA: TGCGCCAGCACCGCGACGGGACTTACCCTTTACAATGAGCAGTTCTTC. It yields the protein CASTATGLTLYNEQFF. The rearrangement links TRBV10-1 to TRBJ2-1, with D possibly being TRBD2 (6 bases). Germline V gene lookup returns CDR1 WNHNN and CDR2 SYGVQD (reference sequence). Trimming removed 7 bases from V and 4 bases from J, with 20 bases in between. The CDR3 runs to 16 residues.

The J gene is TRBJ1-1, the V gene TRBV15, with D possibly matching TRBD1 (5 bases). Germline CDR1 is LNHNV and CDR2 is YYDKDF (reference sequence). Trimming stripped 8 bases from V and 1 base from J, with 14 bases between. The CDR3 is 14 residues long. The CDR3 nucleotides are TGTGCCACCCCAAAAAGACAGACGAACACTGAAGCTTTCTTT. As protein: CATPKRQTNTEAFF.

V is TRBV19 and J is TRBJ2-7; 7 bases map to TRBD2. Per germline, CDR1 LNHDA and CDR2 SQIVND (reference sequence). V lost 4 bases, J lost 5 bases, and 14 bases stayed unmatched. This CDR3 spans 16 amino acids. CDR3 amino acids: CASSTWSGPGGHEQYF. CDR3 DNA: TGTGCCAGTAGTACCTGGTCGGGCCCGGGGGGTCACGAGCAGTACTTC.

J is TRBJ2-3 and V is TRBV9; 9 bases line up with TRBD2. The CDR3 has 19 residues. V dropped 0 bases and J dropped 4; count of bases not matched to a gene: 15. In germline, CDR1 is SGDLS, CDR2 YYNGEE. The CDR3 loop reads CASSVGRAGGPSYSDTQYF. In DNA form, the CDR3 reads TGTGCCAGCAGCGTAGGTAGGGCGGGGGGGCCGAGTTATTCAGATACGCAGTATTTT.

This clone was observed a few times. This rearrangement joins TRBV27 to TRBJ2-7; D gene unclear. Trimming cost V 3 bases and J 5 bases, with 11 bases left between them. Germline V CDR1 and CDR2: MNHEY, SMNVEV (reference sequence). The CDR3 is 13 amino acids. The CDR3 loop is CASSLSPGNEQYF. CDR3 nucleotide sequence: TGTGCCAGCAGTTTGAGCCCAGGCAACGAGCAGTACTTC.

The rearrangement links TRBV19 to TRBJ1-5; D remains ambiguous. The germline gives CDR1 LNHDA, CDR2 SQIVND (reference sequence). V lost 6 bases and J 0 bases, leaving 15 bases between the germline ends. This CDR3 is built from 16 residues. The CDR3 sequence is CASRSDTAFSNQPQHF. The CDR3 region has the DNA TGTGCCAGTAGGTCCGACACGGCGTTTAGCAATCAGCCCCAGCATTTT.

CDR3: CASSDAGQGRANAFF. In DNA form, the CDR3 reads TGTGCCAGCAGTGACGCCGGACAGGGTAGGGCAAATGCTTTCTTT. V gene TRBV2 combines with J gene TRBJ1-1, with 8 bases aligning to TRBD1. J was trimmed by 11 bases and V by 3 bases; bases with no gene match: 14. This CDR3 is built from 15 residues. Per germline, CDR1 SNHLY and CDR2 FYNNEI.